The present TCR beta chain was sequenced within a study of graft-versus-host responses after intestinal transplantation. Study as a whole: Isolated intestinal, liver-intestinal, or multivisceral transplants were what recipients had. Whole-study results and caveats: Circulating GvH clones peaking coincided with falling HvG clones soon after transplant. Detected in recipient marrow were GvH clones, some of which were first observed in ileum or blood.

As regards this clone: Its antigen remains unknown.

Profiled with immunoSEQ multiplex PCR; TCRdb holds only in-frame clones, not every one. This sample has 65,000 to 90,000 clones; 85% to 95% occur once, and the top ten carry approximately 0.4%. CDR1 MNHEY and CDR2 SVGAGI come from the germline V gene. The CDR3 totals 12 residues. With 7 bases removed from V and 3 bases from J, the gap between germline ends came to 9 bases. The source material was unstimulated CD8+ T cells sorted from spleen or lymph node cells, sampled before transplant. The chain recombines TRBV6-5 with TRBJ1-2; possibly TRBD1 for D (5 bases). This clonotype originated in a human donor who was the organ donor for an intestinal transplant. In nucleotides, the CDR3 is TGTGCCAGCACGGCAGGGCACTATGGCTACACCTTC. The encoded protein is CASTAGHYGYTF.